This T cell receptor beta chain was identified during a study of blood T cell repertoires in COVID-19. Profiled with immunoSEQ multiplex PCR; TCRdb holds only in-frame clones, not every one. The repertoire holds about 210,000 clones, around 87% seen once, with over 2.5% in the top ten. CDR3 length: 15 amino acids. Looked up from germline, CDR1 is MNHNY and CDR2 is SVGAGI (reference sequence). Trimming took 5 bases from V and 0 from J, leaving 14 bases between them. Material: peripheral blood. This TCR came from a man between 60 and 70 years old with acute or convalescent COVID-19. The chain uses TRBV6-6 and TRBJ2-7; TRBD1 might be the D (6 bases). The CDR3 DNA is TGTGCCAGCAGTCCAACAGGGCTGATCTCCTACGAGCAGTACTTC. This codes for CASSPTGLISYEQYF.